These T cell receptor beta chains were read from a single sample in a study of cytomegalovirus exposure and HLA in healthy donors. The assay was immunoSEQ multiplex PCR, and TCRdb's table has in-frame clones only and misses some. The sample lists more than 110,000 clones; approximately 80% were seen once. Input material: PBMCs. Source of these receptors: a male donor in good health and CMV-seronegative. CDR3s include the opening cysteine and the closing phenylalanine or tryptophan.

v_call | cdr3_aa
TRBV29-1 | CSVGSSYEQYF
TRBV5-1 | CASSVRTGEVDEQFF
TRBV5-8 | CASSLGGGNSNQPQHF
TRBV11-3 | CASSLGDSPTKTQHF
TRBV5-1 | CASSFGQQETQYF
TRBV6-5 | CASSSPGQGARKLFF
TRBV27 | CASIPMGRSYNEQFF
TRBV7-7 | CASSLGGGEQFF
TRBV27 | CASRPNSPVGEQYF
TRBV11-2 | CASSRNGVALTYEQYF
TRBV19 | CASIDRSRSNYGYTF
TRBV10-3 | CAIKTGQGAVEQYF
TRBV19 | CASSIPTAGNQPQHF
TRBV7-9 | CASSLGLASTDTQYF
TRBV27 | CASNARGSYNEQFF
TRBV29-1 | CSVDGTGVNQETQYF
TRBV19 | CASSSGTGGDRGYTF